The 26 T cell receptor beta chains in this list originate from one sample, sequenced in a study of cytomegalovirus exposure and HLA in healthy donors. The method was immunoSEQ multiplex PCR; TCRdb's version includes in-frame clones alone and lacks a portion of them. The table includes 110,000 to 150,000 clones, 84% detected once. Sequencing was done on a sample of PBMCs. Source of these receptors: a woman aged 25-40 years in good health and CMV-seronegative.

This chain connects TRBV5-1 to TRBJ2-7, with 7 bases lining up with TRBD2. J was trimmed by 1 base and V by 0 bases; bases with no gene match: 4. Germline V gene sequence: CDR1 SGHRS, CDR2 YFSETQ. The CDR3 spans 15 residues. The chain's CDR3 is CASSLGGGTSYEQYF. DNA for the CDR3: TGCGCCAGCAGCTTGGGCGGGGGTACTTCCTACGAGCAGTACTTC. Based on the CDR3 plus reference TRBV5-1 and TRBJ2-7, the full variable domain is KAGVTQTPRYLIKTRGQQVTLSCSPISGHRSVSWYQQTPGQGLQFLFEYFSETQRNKGNFPGRFSGRQFSNSRSEMNVSTLELGDSALYLCASSLGGGTSYEQYFGPGTRLTVT.

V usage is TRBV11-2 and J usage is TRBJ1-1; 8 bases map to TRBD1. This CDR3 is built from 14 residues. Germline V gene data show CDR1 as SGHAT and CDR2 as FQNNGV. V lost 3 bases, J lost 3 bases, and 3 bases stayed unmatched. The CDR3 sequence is CASSFNRGDTEAFF. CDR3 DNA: TGTGCCAGCAGCTTTAACAGGGGGGACACTGAAGCTTTCTTT.

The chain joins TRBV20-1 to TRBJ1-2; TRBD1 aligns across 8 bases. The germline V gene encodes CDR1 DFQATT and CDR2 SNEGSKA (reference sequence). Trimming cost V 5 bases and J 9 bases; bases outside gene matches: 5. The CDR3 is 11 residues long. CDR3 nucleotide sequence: TGCAGTGCTTCGACAGGGGTGAGCTACACCTTC. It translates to CSASTGVSYTF.

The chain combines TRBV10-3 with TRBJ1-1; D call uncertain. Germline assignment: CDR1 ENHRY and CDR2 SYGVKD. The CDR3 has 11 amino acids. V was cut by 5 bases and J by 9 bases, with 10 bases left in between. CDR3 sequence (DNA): TGTGCCATCAGTCTTGGGAGCAAAGCTTTCTTT. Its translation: CAISLGSKAFF.

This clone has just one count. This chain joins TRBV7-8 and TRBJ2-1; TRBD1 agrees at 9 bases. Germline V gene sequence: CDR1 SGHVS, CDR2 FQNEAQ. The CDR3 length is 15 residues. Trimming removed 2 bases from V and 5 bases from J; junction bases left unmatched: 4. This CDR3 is CASSLRGQGHNEQFF. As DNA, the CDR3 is TGTGCCAGCAGCTTACGAGGACAGGGGCACAATGAGCAGTTCTTC.

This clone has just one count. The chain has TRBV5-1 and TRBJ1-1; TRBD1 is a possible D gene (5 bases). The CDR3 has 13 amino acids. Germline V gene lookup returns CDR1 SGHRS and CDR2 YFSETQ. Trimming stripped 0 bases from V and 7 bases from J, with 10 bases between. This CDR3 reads CASSLDPGLEAFF. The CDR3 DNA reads TGCGCCAGCAGCTTGGATCCAGGGCTTGAAGCTTTCTTT. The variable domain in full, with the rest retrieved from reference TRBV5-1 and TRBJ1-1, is KAGVTQTPRYLIKTRGQQVTLSCSPISGHRSVSWYQQTPGQGLQFLFEYFSETQRNKGNFPGRFSGRQFSNSRSEMNVSTLELGDSALYLCASSLDPGLEAFFGQGTRLTVV.

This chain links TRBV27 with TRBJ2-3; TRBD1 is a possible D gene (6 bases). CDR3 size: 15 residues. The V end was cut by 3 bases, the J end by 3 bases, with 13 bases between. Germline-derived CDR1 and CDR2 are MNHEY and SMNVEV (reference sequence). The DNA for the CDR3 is TGTGCCAGCAGTTTCTCGTTGGGGGCTACAGATACGCAGTATTTT. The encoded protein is CASSFSLGATDTQYF.

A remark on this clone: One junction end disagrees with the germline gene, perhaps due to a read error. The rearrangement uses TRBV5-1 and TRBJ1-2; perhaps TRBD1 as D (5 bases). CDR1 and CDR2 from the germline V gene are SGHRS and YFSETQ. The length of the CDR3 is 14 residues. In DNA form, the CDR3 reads TGCGCCAGCAGCTTTGGACAAGTAAACTCTGGCTACACCTTC. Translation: CASSFGQVNSGYTF. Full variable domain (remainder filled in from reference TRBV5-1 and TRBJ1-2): KAGVTQTPRYLIKTRGQQVTLSCSPISGHRSVSWYQQTPGQGLQFLFEYFSETQRNKGNFPGRFSGRQFSNSRSEMNVSTLELGDSALYLCASSFGQVNSGYTFGSGTRLTVV.

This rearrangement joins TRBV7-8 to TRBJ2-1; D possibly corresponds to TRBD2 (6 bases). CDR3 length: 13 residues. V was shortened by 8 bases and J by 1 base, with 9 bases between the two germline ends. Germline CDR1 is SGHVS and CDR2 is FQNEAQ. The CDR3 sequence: CASVADSYNEQFF. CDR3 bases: TGTGCCAGCGTAGCGGATTCCTACAATGAGCAGTTCTTC.

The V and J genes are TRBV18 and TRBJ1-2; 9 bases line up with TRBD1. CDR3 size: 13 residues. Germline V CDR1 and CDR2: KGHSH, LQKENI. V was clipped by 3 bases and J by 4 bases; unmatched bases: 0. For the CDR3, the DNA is TGTGCCAGCTCACCGACAGGGGGCTATGGCTACACCTTC. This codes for CASSPTGGYGYTF.

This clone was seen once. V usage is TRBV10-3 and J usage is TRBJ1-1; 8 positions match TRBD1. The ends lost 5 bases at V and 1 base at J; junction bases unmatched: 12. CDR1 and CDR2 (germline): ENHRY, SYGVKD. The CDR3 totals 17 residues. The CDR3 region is CAISFTGDRTPNTEAFF. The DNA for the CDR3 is TGTGCCATCAGTTTCACAGGGGACAGGACACCGAACACTGAAGCTTTCTTT.

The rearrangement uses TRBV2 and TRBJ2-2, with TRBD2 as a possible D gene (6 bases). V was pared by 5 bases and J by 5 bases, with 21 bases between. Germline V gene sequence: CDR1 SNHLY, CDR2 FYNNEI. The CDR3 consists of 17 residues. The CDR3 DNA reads TGTGCCAGCAGTTTCCGGGACGGAGGGTTTAGGACCGGGGAGCTGTTTTTT. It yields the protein CASSFRDGGFRTGELFF. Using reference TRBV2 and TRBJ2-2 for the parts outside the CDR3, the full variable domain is EPEVTQTPSHQVTQMGQEVILRCVPISNHLYFYWYRQILGQKVEFLVSFYNNEISEKSEIFDDQFSVERPDGSNFTLKIRSTKLEDSAMYFCASSFRDGGFRTGELFFGEGSRLTVL.

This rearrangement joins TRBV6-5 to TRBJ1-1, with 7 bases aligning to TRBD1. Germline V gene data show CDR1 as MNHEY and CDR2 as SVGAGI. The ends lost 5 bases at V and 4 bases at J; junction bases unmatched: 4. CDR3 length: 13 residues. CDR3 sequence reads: CASSGPGGTEAFF. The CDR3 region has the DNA TGTGCCAGCAGTGGTCCAGGGGGCACTGAAGCTTTCTTT.

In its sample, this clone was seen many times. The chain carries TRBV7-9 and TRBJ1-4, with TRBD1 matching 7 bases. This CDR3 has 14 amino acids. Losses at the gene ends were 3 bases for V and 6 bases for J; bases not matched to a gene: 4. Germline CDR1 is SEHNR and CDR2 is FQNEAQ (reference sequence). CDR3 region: CASSFKGADEKLFF. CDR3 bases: TGTGCCAGCAGCTTCAAGGGGGCAGATGAAAAACTGTTTTTT.

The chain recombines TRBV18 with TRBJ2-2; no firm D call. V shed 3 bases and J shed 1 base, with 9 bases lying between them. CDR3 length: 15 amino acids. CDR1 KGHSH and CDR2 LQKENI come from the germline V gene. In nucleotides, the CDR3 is TGTGCCAGCTCACCTGAACGACAGAACACCGGGGAGCTGTTTTTT. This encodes CASSPERQNTGELFF.

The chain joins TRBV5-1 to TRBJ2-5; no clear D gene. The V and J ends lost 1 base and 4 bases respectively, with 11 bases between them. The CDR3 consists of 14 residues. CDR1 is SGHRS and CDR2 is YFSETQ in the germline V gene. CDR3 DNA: TGCGCCAGCAGCTTGATGGCGGTCGGAGAGACCCAGTACTTC. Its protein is CASSLMAVGETQYF.

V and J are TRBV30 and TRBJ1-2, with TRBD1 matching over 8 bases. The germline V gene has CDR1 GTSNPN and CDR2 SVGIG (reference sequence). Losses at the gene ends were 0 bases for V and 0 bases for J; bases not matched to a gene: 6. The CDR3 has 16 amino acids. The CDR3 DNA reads TGTGCCTGGAGTGTAAACCAGGGGGCTACTAACTATGGCTACACCTTC. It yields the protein CAWSVNQGATNYGYTF.

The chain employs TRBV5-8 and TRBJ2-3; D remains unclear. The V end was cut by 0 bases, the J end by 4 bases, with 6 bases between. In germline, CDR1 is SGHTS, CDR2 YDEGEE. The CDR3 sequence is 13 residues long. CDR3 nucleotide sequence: TGTGCCAGCAGCTTGGGCCCAGCAGATACGCAGTATTTT. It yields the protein CASSLGPADTQYF. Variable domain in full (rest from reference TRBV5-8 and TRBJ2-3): EAGVTQSPTHLIKTRGQQATLRCSPISGHTSVYWYQQALGLGLQFLLWYDEGEERNRGNFPPRFSGRQFPNYSSELNVNALELEDSALYLCASSLGPADTQYFGPGTRLTVL.

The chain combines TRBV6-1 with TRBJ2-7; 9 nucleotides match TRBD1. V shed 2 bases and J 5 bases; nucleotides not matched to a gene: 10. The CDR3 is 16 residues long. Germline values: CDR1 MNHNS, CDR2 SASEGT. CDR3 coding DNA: TGTGCCAGCAGTGAATTACCCCGGGACAGGGCCCACGAGCAGTACTTC. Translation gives CASSELPRDRAHEQYF.

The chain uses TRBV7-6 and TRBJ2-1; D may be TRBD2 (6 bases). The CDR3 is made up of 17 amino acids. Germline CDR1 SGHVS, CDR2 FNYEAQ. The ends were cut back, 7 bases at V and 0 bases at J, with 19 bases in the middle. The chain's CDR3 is CASTKDLRRGSYNEQFF. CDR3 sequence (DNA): TGTGCCAGCACCAAAGATCTCCGGCGGGGCTCCTACAATGAGCAGTTCTTC.

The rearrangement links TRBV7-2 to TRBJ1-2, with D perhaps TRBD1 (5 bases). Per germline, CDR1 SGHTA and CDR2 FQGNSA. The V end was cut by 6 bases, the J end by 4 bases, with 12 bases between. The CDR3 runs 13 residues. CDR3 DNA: TGTGCCAGCAGTTTTAGGGGTACCTATGGCTACACCTTC. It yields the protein CASSFRGTYGYTF. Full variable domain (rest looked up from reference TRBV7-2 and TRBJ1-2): GAGVSQSPSNKVTEKGKDVELRCDPISGHTALYWYRQSLGQGLEFLIYFQGNSAPDKSGLPSDRFSAERTGGSVSTLTIQRTQQEDSAVYLCASSFRGTYGYTFGSGTRLTVV.

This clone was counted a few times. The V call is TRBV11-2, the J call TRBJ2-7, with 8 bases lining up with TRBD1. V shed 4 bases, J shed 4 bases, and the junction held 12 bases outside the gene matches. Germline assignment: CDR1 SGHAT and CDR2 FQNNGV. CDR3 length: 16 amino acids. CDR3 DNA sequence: TGTGCCAGCAGCTGGGCGGACAGGGCGACTGGTTACGAGCAGTACTTC. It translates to CASSWADRATGYEQYF.

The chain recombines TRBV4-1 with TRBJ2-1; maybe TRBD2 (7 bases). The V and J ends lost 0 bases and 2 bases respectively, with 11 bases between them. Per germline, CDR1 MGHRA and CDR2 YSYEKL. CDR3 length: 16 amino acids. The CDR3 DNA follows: TGCGCCAGCAGCCAAGAACCGGGGGGCGCCTACAATGAGCAGTTCTTC. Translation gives CASSQEPGGAYNEQFF.

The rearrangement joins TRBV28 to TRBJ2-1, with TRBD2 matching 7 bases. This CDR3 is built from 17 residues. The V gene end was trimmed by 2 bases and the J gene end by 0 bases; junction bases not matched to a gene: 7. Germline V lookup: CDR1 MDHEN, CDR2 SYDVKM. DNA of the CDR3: TGTGCCAGCAGTTTAACAACCGGACTAGTCTCCTACAATGAGCAGTTCTTC. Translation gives CASSLTTGLVSYNEQFF.

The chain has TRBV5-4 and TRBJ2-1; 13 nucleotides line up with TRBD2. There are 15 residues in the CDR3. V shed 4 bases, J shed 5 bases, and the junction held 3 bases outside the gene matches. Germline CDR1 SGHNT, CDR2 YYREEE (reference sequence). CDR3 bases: TGTGCCAGCAGCCCGGGACTAGCGGGGCACAATGAGCAGTTCTTC. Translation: CASSPGLAGHNEQFF.

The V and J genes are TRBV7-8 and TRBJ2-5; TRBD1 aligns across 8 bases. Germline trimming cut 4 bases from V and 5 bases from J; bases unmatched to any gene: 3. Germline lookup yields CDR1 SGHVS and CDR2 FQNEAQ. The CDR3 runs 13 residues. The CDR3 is CASSYRQGETQYF. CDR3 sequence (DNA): TGTGCCAGCAGCTACCGACAGGGGGAGACCCAGTACTTC.